Listed here are 15 T cell receptor beta chains from one sample, sequenced in a study of blood T cell repertoires in COVID-19. Produced via immunoSEQ multiplex PCR; TCRdb's table is partial and in-frame only. The repertoire consists of around 250,000 clones, with around 86% occurring once and the leading ten covering approximately 0.85%. The sample comprised peripheral blood. The receptors shown here come from a woman aged 40 to 49 who had recovered from COVID-19.

This rearrangement joins TRBV28 to TRBJ2-3; 8 positions agree with TRBD2. The germline gives CDR1 MDHEN, CDR2 SYDVKM. Losses at the gene ends were 5 bases for V and 5 bases for J; bases not matched to a gene: 12. This CDR3 spans 16 amino acids. CDR3 in DNA: TGTGCCAGCAGTCCTCCTTACGGGAGGGCGGGAGATACGCAGTATTTT. Its translation: CASSPPYGRAGDTQYF.

The rearrangement joins TRBV28 to TRBJ1-6, with a tentative D call TRBD1 (5 bases). Germline assignment: CDR1 MDHEN and CDR2 SYDVKM. This CDR3 has 14 amino acids. The V gene lost 6 bases and the J gene lost 10 bases, with 16 bases spanning the gap. CDR3 amino acids: CASRKTAENSPLHF. Written as DNA, the CDR3 is TGTGCCAGCAGAAAGACAGCAGAAAACTCACCCCTCCACTTT.

The chain recombines TRBV7-8 with TRBJ2-2; 11 bases match TRBD2. The germline V gene has CDR1 SGHVS and CDR2 FQNEAQ. The CDR3 has 18 residues. With V trimmed by 7 bases and J by 5 bases, 15 bases remained unmatched. The CDR3 bases are TGTGCCAGCACCCCGGTGGGTAGCGGGAGGGCTCGAACCGGGGAGCTGTTTTTT. This sequence encodes CASTPVGSGRARTGELFF.

This clone appeared a few times. The chain has TRBV5-1 and TRBJ2-3, with 8 bases identical to TRBD1. CDR3 length: 15 amino acids. Trimming removed 3 bases from V and 1 base from J; junction bases left unmatched: 4. Germline CDR1 is SGHRS and CDR2 is YFSETQ. The CDR3 here is CASSSTGVGTDTQYF. In nucleotides, the CDR3 is TGCGCCAGCAGCTCGACAGGGGTCGGCACAGATACGCAGTATTTT.

This clone is labeled large. The chain joins TRBV5-5 to TRBJ1-2; D remains ambiguous. CDR1 is SGHKS and CDR2 is YYEKEE in the germline V gene (reference sequence). Trimming removed 0 bases from V and 4 bases from J, with 13 bases in between. This CDR3 has 15 residues. The CDR3 bases are TGTGCCAGCAGCTTGGCCCCGGGTCTGTCCTATGGCTACACCTTC. Its translation is CASSLAPGLSYGYTF.

The chain recombines TRBV27 with TRBJ2-3, with a possible D match to TRBD1 (6 bases). Looked up from germline, CDR1 is MNHEY and CDR2 is SMNVEV (reference sequence). V lost 6 bases and J 0 bases, leaving 13 bases between the germline ends. CDR3 size: 15 residues. CDR3 coding DNA: TGTGCCAGCAGGCTACAGGGCCTGAGCACAGATACGCAGTATTTT. Translation gives CASRLQGLSTDTQYF.

The chain employs TRBV24-1 and TRBJ2-1; TRBD2 aligns across 8 bases. There are 17 residues in the CDR3. With 3 bases clipped from V and 8 bases from J, the junction kept 14 bases outside the gene matches. Looked up from germline, CDR1 is KGHDR and CDR2 is SFDVKD. The CDR3 loop reads CATSDPNPGLVSDEQFF. The CDR3 bases are TGTGCCACCAGTGATCCTAACCCGGGACTAGTCTCCGATGAGCAGTTCTTC.

This chain uses TRBV14 with TRBJ1-1, with D possibly matching TRBD1 (6 bases). The CDR3 covers 15 residues. The germline V gene has CDR1 SGHDN and CDR2 FVKESK. V gave up 1 base and J gave up 1 base, with 10 bases separating them. The chain's CDR3 is CASSQVGAENTEAFF. The CDR3 DNA reads as TGTGCCAGCAGCCAAGTGGGGGCGGAGAACACTGAAGCTTTCTTT.

The CDR3 DNA reads as TGTGCCAGTAGGGCCGGGTCCAAGTTGAATGAGCAGTTCTTC. Its translation: CASRAGSKLNEQFF. The chain has TRBV19 and TRBJ2-1, with D unclear. The germline V gene has CDR1 LNHDA and CDR2 SQIVND (reference sequence). The CDR3 consists of 14 residues. V shed 6 bases and J shed 7 bases, with 16 bases lying between them.

The gene calls are TRBV2 and TRBJ1-1, with TRBD1 matching over 7 bases. Per the germline V gene, CDR1 is SNHLY and CDR2 is FYNNEI. The CDR3 runs 14 residues. Losses at the gene ends were 8 bases for V and 3 bases for J; bases not matched to a gene: 9. CDR3 protein: CASHLQGLHTEAFF. In DNA form, the CDR3 reads TGTGCCAGCCACTTACAGGGGCTCCACACTGAAGCTTTCTTT. Looking up the rest from reference TRBV2 and TRBJ1-1 gives the full variable domain: EPEVTQTPSHQVTQMGQEVILRCVPISNHLYFYWYRQILGQKVEFLVSFYNNEISEKSEIFDDQFSVERPDGSNFTLKIRSTKLEDSAMYFCASHLQGLHTEAFFGQGTRLTVV.

J is TRBJ2-2 and V is TRBV18, with D maybe TRBD1 (8 bases). Trimming pared 3 bases from V and 4 bases from J, leaving 21 bases between. This CDR3 has 18 residues. Germline V CDR1 and CDR2: KGHSH, LQKENI. CDR3 in DNA: TGTGCCAGCTCACCGACTAGCCACGGACAGGGCTTCACCGGGGAGCTGTTTTTT. Protein: CASSPTSHGQGFTGELFF.

The chain links TRBV7-8 to TRBJ2-1; 16 nucleotides agree with TRBD2. There are 20 residues in the CDR3. Losses at the gene ends were 5 bases for V and 0 bases for J; bases not matched to a gene: 10. The germline gives CDR1 SGHVS, CDR2 FQNEAQ. CDR3 residues: CASSPGPGLAGGISYNEQFF. The CDR3 region has the DNA TGTGCCAGCAGCCCAGGCCCGGGACTAGCGGGAGGGATCTCCTACAATGAGCAGTTCTTC.

This chain connects TRBV7-3 to TRBJ2-2, with TRBD1 matching 8 bases. The CDR3 runs 14 residues. CDR1 and CDR2 (germline): SGHTA, FQGTGA. J was trimmed by 6 bases and V by 10 bases; bases with no gene match: 10. The DNA for the CDR3 is TGTGCCACAAAACAGGGGGTCTGGGCCGGGGAGCTGTTTTTT. Protein product: CATKQGVWAGELFF.

The gene calls are TRBV6-5 and TRBJ2-7, with 7 bases that match TRBD1. The CDR3 is made up of 14 amino acids. V gave up 7 bases and J gave up 2 bases; unmatched junction bases: 8. Germline values: CDR1 MNHEY, CDR2 SVGAGI. CDR3 nucleotides: TGTGCCAGCACCTCCGGGACAGTCCCCTACGAGCAGTACTTC. Its translation: CASTSGTVPYEQYF.

V and J are TRBV24-1 and TRBJ2-5; D uncertain. Trimming left V 4 bases short and J 3 bases short, with 14 bases between. Per the germline V gene, CDR1 is KGHDR and CDR2 is SFDVKD. The CDR3 extends over 15 amino acids. CDR3 in amino acids: CATSEPPSEEETQYF. DNA of the CDR3: TGTGCCACCAGTGAGCCCCCCTCAGAGGAAGAGACCCAGTACTTC.